The 4 T cell receptor beta chains presented below share a single source sample, sequenced in a study of shared clonotypes between healthy human individuals. Assay used: immunoSEQ multiplex PCR; TCRdb lists only in-frame clones, some missing. The profile shows more than 2 million clones, approximately 95% of them singletons. Naive CD8 cells lacked CD45RO and underwent positive selection for CCR7, leaving out terminally differentiated effector memory CD45RA+ cells. Specimen: naive CD8+ T cells sorted from blood. These receptors originate from a man between 18 and 29 years old in good health.

The rearrangement uses TRBV9 and TRBJ2-2; the D gene is possibly TRBD1 (6 bases). V gave up 3 bases and J gave up 1 base, with 10 bases separating them. There are 15 residues in the CDR3. From germline, CDR1 is SGDLS and CDR2 YYNGEE. The CDR3 DNA reads as TGTGCCAGCAGCGACCCGGGACAGAACACCGGGGAGCTGTTTTTT. It is translated as CASSDPGQNTGELFF.

The chain uses TRBV13 and TRBJ2-3, with 7 bases matching TRBD2. V lost 4 bases, J lost 10 bases, and 5 bases stayed unmatched. The CDR3 runs to 12 residues. Per the germline V gene, CDR1 is PRHDT and CDR2 is FYEKMQ (reference sequence). Here the CDR3 reads CASSSLAVPQYF. The CDR3, as DNA: TGTGCCAGCAGCTCTCTAGCGGTCCCGCAGTATTTT.

Turning to this clone: The junction departs from germline at one end; a sequencing error may be responsible. This chain joins TRBV7-9 and TRBJ2-1; a weak D match, TRBD1 (6 bases). Germline loops: CDR1 SEHNR, CDR2 FQNEAQ (reference sequence). The CDR3 covers 9 residues. For the CDR3, the DNA is TGTGCCAGCAGCGCGCACAGGGTCTTC. As protein: CASSAHRVF.

For this clone: At the DNA level, this CDR3 is encoded by other sequences in the same sample as well. The chain joins TRBV6-1 to TRBJ1-6; D is uncertain. This CDR3 contains 16 residues. The germline V and J ends were trimmed by 2 bases and 0 bases, with 8 bases remaining between them. The germline gives CDR1 MNHNS, CDR2 SASEGT. The CDR3 is CASSELTASYNSPLHF. CDR3 nucleotides: TGTGCCAGCAGTGAATTAACTGCCTCCTATAATTCACCCCTCCACTTT.